A single sample is the source of the 29 T cell receptor beta chains below, sequenced in a study of shared clonotypes between healthy human individuals. The repertoire was sequenced with immunoSEQ multiplex PCR; TCRdb's copy has only in-frame clones and lacks some. This sample has 110,000 or so clones; around 66% occur once, and the top ten carry roughly 24%. Specimen: memory CD8+ T cells sorted from blood. This sample's subset: CD45RO+ cells pooled with CCR7-negative TemRA cells. These receptors were obtained from a young woman in good health.

This clone has at least ten counts. The chain joins TRBV2 to TRBJ2-7; weak D call: TRBD2 (5 bases). Germline assignment: CDR1 SNHLY and CDR2 FYNNEI. Between the trimmed V and J ends, which lost 7 bases and 1 base, there was a span of 11 bases. The CDR3 runs to 13 residues. Here the CDR3 DNA reads TGTGCCAGCATGAGGGCAGGATCCTACGAGCAGTACTTC. Translated, it gives CASMRAGSYEQYF.

The J gene is TRBJ2-3, the V gene TRBV2, with TRBD2 matching 12 bases. The CDR3 is 18 residues long. The germline gives CDR1 SNHLY, CDR2 FYNNEI. The trim removed 3 bases at V and 4 bases at J, leaving 11 bases unmatched. CDR3 sequence reads: CASSDFGLLAGGSDTQYF. CDR3 nucleotide sequence: TGTGCCAGCAGTGATTTTGGGTTACTAGCGGGAGGTTCAGATACGCAGTATTTT.

The genes are TRBV5-1 and TRBJ1-2, with 10 bases that match TRBD1. This CDR3 spans 20 amino acids. Trimming at V came to 4 bases and at J to 5 bases, leaving 23 bases not matched to a gene. Germline-derived CDR1 and CDR2 are SGHRS and YFSETQ. The chain's CDR3 is CASSTGQGGFSRRAGYGYTF. The CDR3, as DNA: TGCGCCAGCAGCACCGGACAGGGGGGATTTTCGCGCCGCGCTGGGTATGGCTACACCTTC.

This chain joins TRBV4-1 and TRBJ2-7; D might be TRBD1 or TRBD2, each matching 5 bases. From germline, CDR1 is MGHRA and CDR2 YSYEKL. The CDR3 length is 19 residues. V gave up 0 bases and J gave up 3 bases, with 24 bases separating them. In nucleotides, the CDR3 is TGCGCCAGCAGCCAAGACCCGCCCCTTTGGGGGAGAGGGAGCTACGAGCAGTACTTC. This encodes CASSQDPPLWGRGSYEQYF.

This clone was recorded many times. The chain joins TRBV6-1 to TRBJ1-5; maybe TRBD1 (6 bases). V lost 1 base and J lost 7, with 14 bases in between. CDR1 and CDR2 (germline): MNHNS, SASEGT. The CDR3 is 15 amino acids. The CDR3 DNA reads TGTGCCAGCAGTGAAGGACAGGAAGGGGCCCAGCCCCAGCATTTT. Translating it yields CASSEGQEGAQPQHF.

The chain carries TRBV6-5 and TRBJ1-4, with a tentative D call TRBD1 (6 bases). V was shortened by 4 bases and J by 5 bases, with 14 bases between the two germline ends. The V gene's germline CDR1 is MNHEY and CDR2 SVGAGI. The CDR3 is made up of 15 amino acids. The CDR3: CASSFRPGTNEKLFF. The CDR3 coding sequence is TGTGCCAGCAGTTTTCGGCCAGGGACAAATGAAAAACTGTTTTTT.

The J gene is TRBJ2-7, the V gene TRBV28; D gene unclear. The CDR3 covers 13 residues. Trimming took off 5 bases at V and 2 bases at J, with 10 bases between the two ends. Germline lookup yields CDR1 MDHEN and CDR2 SYDVKM. The CDR3 sequence is CASSIPTPYEQYF. The CDR3 DNA is TGTGCCAGCAGTATACCTACCCCCTACGAGCAGTACTTC.

The V gene is TRBV19, the J gene TRBJ1-1; 7 nucleotides align to TRBD1. The CDR3 is made up of 14 amino acids. CDR1 and CDR2 from the germline V gene are LNHDA and SQIVND (reference sequence). The trim removed 4 bases at V and 4 bases at J, leaving 6 bases unmatched. The CDR3 loop reads CASSNRGGGTEAFF. CDR3 DNA sequence: TGTGCCAGTAGTAACAGGGGAGGGGGCACTGAAGCTTTCTTT.

V usage is TRBV9 and J usage is TRBJ1-1; D is undetermined. Trimming cost V 0 bases and J 4 bases, with 7 bases left between them. Germline loops: CDR1 SGDLS, CDR2 YYNGEE. The CDR3 sequence is 13 residues long. CDR3 nucleotide sequence: TGTGCCAGCAGCGTAGGCACGTTCACTGAAGCTTTCTTT. Protein: CASSVGTFTEAFF.

The sample holds one count of this clone. V is TRBV30 and J is TRBJ2-3; D gene ambiguous. This CDR3 has 15 residues. Trimming removed 4 bases at V and 5 bases at J, with 19 bases between. The germline CDR1 and CDR2 sequences are GTSNPN and SVGIG (reference sequence). CDR3 sequence (DNA): TGTGCCTGGATGGGTGACACGTCAGAAGGAGATACGCAGTATTTT. It specifies CAWMGDTSEGDTQYF.

The rearrangement links TRBV6-6 to TRBJ2-3; 8 positions match TRBD2. The CDR3 totals 15 residues. Losses at the gene ends were 5 bases for V and 6 bases for J; bases not matched to a gene: 10. CDR1 and CDR2 (germline): MNHNY, SVGAGI (reference sequence). The CDR3 protein is CASSKVAGSGDTQYF. The CDR3 DNA follows: TGTGCCAGCAGTAAAGTAGCGGGATCCGGGGATACGCAGTATTTT.

J is TRBJ2-7 and V is TRBV2; 8 nucleotides agree with TRBD2. Germline V gene sequence: CDR1 SNHLY, CDR2 FYNNEI. The CDR3 extends over 14 amino acids. The trim removed 6 bases at V and 3 bases at J, leaving 7 bases unmatched. Here the CDR3 DNA reads TGTGCCAGCAGGAGGATAGCGGGAATCTACGAGCAGTACTTC. This encodes CASRRIAGIYEQYF.

This chain connects TRBV4-1 to TRBJ2-3, with D perhaps TRBD2 (5 bases). The germline V gene has CDR1 MGHRA and CDR2 YSYEKL. V was trimmed by 1 base and J by 3 bases, leaving 8 bases between them. The CDR3 is made up of 14 amino acids. DNA for the CDR3: TGCGCCAGCAGCCAAGTGCGGGCGACAGATACGCAGTATTTT. This sequence encodes CASSQVRATDTQYF.

This CDR3 reads CASSLLRAKYF. CDR3 sequence (DNA): TGTGCCAGCAGTTTATTAAGGGCCAAGTACTTC. This chain joins TRBV28 and TRBJ2-7; no reliable D call. The CDR3 runs 11 residues. The germline V and J ends were trimmed by 1 base and 11 bases, with 9 bases remaining between them. Germline V gene sequence: CDR1 MDHEN, CDR2 SYDVKM.

This clone has more than one count but fewer than ten. The junction differs from germline at one of its ends, possibly a read error. The chain recombines TRBV7-2 with TRBJ1-4, with D maybe TRBD1 (5 bases). The CDR3 extends over 16 amino acids. The germline V gene has CDR1 SGHTA and CDR2 FQGNSA. The CDR3 loop is CASSQEAWTTNEKLFF. The DNA of the CDR3 is TGTGCCAGCAGCCAGGAGGCTTGGACAACAAATGAAAAACTGTTTTTT.

The chain is built from TRBV28 and TRBJ2-3; D not resolved. Deletions cut 5 bases from V and 7 bases from J, with 16 bases between. Germline V lookup: CDR1 MDHEN, CDR2 SYDVKM. The CDR3 runs 14 residues. The CDR3 sequence is CASSLQAGSYTQYF. The CDR3 DNA sequence: TGTGCCAGCAGTCTCCAAGCTGGTAGCTATACGCAGTATTTT.

Points on this clone: This likely reflects a read error, since a far larger clone is one base away. Other nucleotide sequences in the sample specify the same CDR3. V usage is TRBV7-8 and J usage is TRBJ1-1, with TRBD1 as a possible D gene (5 bases). Germline CDR1 and CDR2: SGHVS and FQNEAQ. CDR3 length: 14 amino acids. The CDR3 DNA sequence: TGTGCCAGCAGCGCCTCGACAGAGAACACTGAAGCGTTCTTT. It yields the protein CASSASTENTEAFF.

Regarding this clone: One end of the junction is discordant with germline, which a read error may explain. The chain is built from TRBV6-5 and TRBJ2-7; D uncertain. The CDR3 extends over 12 amino acids. Germline V lookup: CDR1 MNHEY, CDR2 SVGAGI. CDR3 protein: CAISELSYEQYF. The CDR3, as DNA: TGTGCCATCAGTGAATTGAGCTACGAGCAGTACTTC.

This clone was recorded a few times. The gene calls are TRBV20-1 and TRBJ1-1; no reliable D call. Per germline, CDR1 DFQATT and CDR2 SNEGSKA (reference sequence). Between the trimmed V and J ends, which lost 2 bases and 1 base, there was a span of 2 bases. The CDR3 has 11 amino acids. CDR3 nucleotide sequence: TGCAGTGCTAGACAGAACACTGAAGCTTTCTTT. Translating it yields CSARQNTEAFF.

The chain employs TRBV27 and TRBJ1-1; D unclear. CDR1 and CDR2 (germline): MNHEY, SMNVEV (reference sequence). The CDR3 loop spans 15 amino acids. V lost 3 bases to trimming and J lost 0 bases, with 11 bases between them. This CDR3 reads CASSLGRGLNTEAFF. In DNA, the CDR3 is TGTGCCAGCAGTTTGGGTCGGGGTTTGAACACTGAAGCTTTCTTT.

The V gene is TRBV5-1, the J gene TRBJ2-7; TRBD1 matches 8 bases. This CDR3 is built from 14 residues. Germline lookup yields CDR1 SGHRS and CDR2 YFSETQ. Trimming removed 2 bases from V and 2 bases from J; junction bases left unmatched: 3. The CDR3 DNA reads TGCGCCAGCAGCTTCCGGGACAGGCCCTACGAGCAGTACTTC. Residues: CASSFRDRPYEQYF.

The chain employs TRBV2 and TRBJ2-3; the D gene is possibly TRBD1 (6 bases). Germline values: CDR1 SNHLY, CDR2 FYNNEI. V was shortened by 8 bases and J by 2 bases, with 17 bases between the two germline ends. CDR3 length: 15 amino acids. CDR3 residues: CASPPPRDTTDTQYF. DNA of the CDR3: TGTGCCAGCCCCCCTCCCCGGGACACCACAGATACGCAGTATTTT.

This clone was seen at least ten times. The V call is TRBV29-1, the J call TRBJ1-2, with a possible D match to TRBD1 (5 bases). V gave up 2 bases and J gave up 5 bases, with 12 bases separating them. CDR3 length: 13 residues. Germline lookup yields CDR1 SQVTM and CDR2 ANQGSEA. The CDR3 reads CSVELAGPYGYTF. The CDR3, as DNA: TGCAGCGTTGAATTAGCAGGGCCGTATGGCTACACCTTC.

This clone was seen at least ten times. The chain links TRBV28 to TRBJ2-7; no clear D gene. Per germline, CDR1 MDHEN and CDR2 SYDVKM. This CDR3 comprises 14 residues. The germline V and J ends were trimmed by 0 bases and 2 bases, with 8 bases remaining between them. CDR3 bases: TGTGCCAGCAGTTTATGGGACCGACCCTACGAGCAGTACTTC. Amino acids: CASSLWDRPYEQYF.

A word on this clone: Other DNA sequences within the sample encode an identical CDR3. V and J are TRBV25-1 and TRBJ1-1, with D perhaps TRBD1 (5 bases). This CDR3 has 17 amino acids. V lost 2 bases and J 1 base, leaving 17 bases between the germline ends. Germline CDR1 reads MGHDK; CDR2 reads SYGVNS. CDR3 in amino acids: CASSEESSSRGNTEAFF. CDR3 nucleotide sequence: TGTGCCAGCAGTGAAGAAAGCTCGAGTAGGGGGAACACTGAAGCTTTCTTT. The full variable domain, with the rest looked up from reference TRBV25-1 and TRBJ1-1, is EADIYQTPRYLVIGTGKKITLECSQTMGHDKMYWYQQDPGMELHLIHYSYGVNSTEKGDLSSESTVSRIRTEHFPLTLESARPSHTSQYLCASSEESSSRGNTEAFFGQGTRLTVV.

The J gene is TRBJ2-7, the V gene TRBV18, with 7 bases fitting TRBD2. V trimming: 2 bases; J trimming: 5 bases; junction bases outside the gene matches: 18. The CDR3 has 18 amino acids. CDR1 and CDR2 from the germline V gene are KGHSH and LQKENI. The CDR3 here is CASSPSQMGRRERDEQYF. CDR3 sequence (DNA): TGTGCCAGCTCACCATCCCAAATGGGGAGGCGGGAGCGGGACGAGCAGTACTTC.

This sequence joins TRBV10-3 and TRBJ2-7; D might be TRBD1 (5 bases). This CDR3 comprises 18 residues. Trimming took 0 bases from V and 0 from J, leaving 18 bases between them. CDR1 is ENHRY and CDR2 is SYGVKD in the germline V gene. The CDR3 DNA follows: TGTGCCATCAGTGAGTCGCCGCGCTGGACATCGTTCTCCTACGAGCAGTACTTC. Residues: CAISESPRWTSFSYEQYF.

This chain links TRBV7-9 with TRBJ2-6, with D possibly TRBD1 on 5 matching bases. Trimming took 2 bases from V and 4 from J, leaving 21 bases between them. The CDR3 has 19 amino acids. CDR1 SEHNR and CDR2 FQNEAQ come from the germline V gene (reference sequence). CDR3: CASSLRPSLDSPGANVLTF. DNA of the CDR3: TGTGCCAGCAGCTTACGTCCTTCACTTGACAGCCCCGGGGCCAACGTCCTGACTTTC.

This chain uses TRBV18 with TRBJ2-3, with D perhaps TRBD2 (7 bases). There are 14 residues in the CDR3. Trimming took off 4 bases at V and 7 bases at J, with 15 bases between the two ends. The V gene's germline CDR1 is KGHSH and CDR2 LQKENI. The CDR3 coding sequence is TGTGCCAGCTCACAACAGGGAGGGAGCAATACGCAGTATTTT. Translating it yields CASSQQGGSNTQYF.